The 19 T cell receptor beta chains reported below all come from one sample, sequenced in a study of blood T cells in healthy people across ages. A sample-barcoded 5' primer and a J-beta primer mix were used in a second PCR of about 7 to 12 cycles. TCRdb processed the 5' RACE reads anew with MiXCR; each CDR3 protein has one entry. The data contain 1.5 million to 2 million distinct CDR3 sequences, 28% of them singletons. Sequencing was performed on blood. The receptors were gathered from a woman aged 25 to 39 in good health.

This chain uses TRBV27 with TRBJ2-5, with 9 nucleotides matching TRBD1. This CDR3 comprises 15 residues. Losses at the gene ends were 2 bases for V and 11 bases for J; bases not matched to a gene: 12. CDR1 is MNHEY and CDR2 is SMNVEV in the germline V gene (reference sequence). The CDR3 sequence: CASSLSRDRDYGQYF. The CDR3 nucleotides read TGTGCCAGCAGTTTAAGTCGGGACAGGGACTACGGGCAGTACTTC.

The chain combines TRBV9 with TRBJ2-3, with TRBD2 as a possible D gene (5 bases). The V gene lost 6 bases and the J gene lost 2 bases, with 13 bases spanning the gap. CDR3 length: 14 amino acids. Germline loops: CDR1 SGDLS, CDR2 YYNGEE. The CDR3, as DNA: TGTGCCAGCAACGGTCGGACTTACACAGATACGCAGTATTTT. Protein sequence: CASNGRTYTDTQYF. Using reference TRBV9 and TRBJ2-3 for the parts outside the CDR3, the full variable domain is DSGVTQTPKHLITATGQRVTLRCSPRSGDLSVYWYQQSLDQGLQFLIQYYNGEERAKGNILERFSAQQFPDLHSELNLSSLELGDSALYFCASNGRTYTDTQYFGPGTRLTVL.

The table lists this clonotype with a few counts. The chain recombines TRBV7-2 with TRBJ2-3; the D gene is possibly TRBD2 (6 bases). Trimming removed 2 bases from V and 0 bases from J, with 15 bases in between. Germline assignment: CDR1 SGHTA and CDR2 FQGNSA. CDR3 length equals 17 residues. The CDR3 nucleotides read TGTGCCAGCAGCTTACCGGGACTTGGGGCTAGCACAGATACGCAGTATTTT. Its protein product is CASSLPGLGASTDTQYF.

This clonotype has only a few counts. V is TRBV3-1 and J is TRBJ2-1; D is ambiguous. This CDR3 region has 13 residues. Trimming cost V 0 bases and J 8 bases, with 8 bases left between them. CDR1 is LGHDT, CDR2 YNNKEL, per germline (reference sequence). CDR3 nucleotide sequence: TGTGCCAGCAGCCAAGATCCTGGCTATGAGCAGTTCTTC. This encodes CASSQDPGYEQFF.

This clonotype has a count of ten or more. V gene TRBV12-3 or TRBV12-4 combines with J gene TRBJ2-7; D may correspond to TRBD1 or TRBD2 (6 bases each). The J call is uncertain, as TRBJ2-5 better fits the DNA end. The CDR3 is made up of 14 amino acids. The chain's CDR3 is CASSLMSGGGTQYF. The CDR3 DNA is TGTGCCAGCAGTTTAATGAGCGGAGGGGGGACCCAGTACTTC.

V gene TRBV5-1 combines with J gene TRBJ2-4, with TRBD2 matching 11 bases. The V gene end was trimmed by 4 bases and the J gene end by 4 bases; junction bases not matched to a gene: 4. The CDR3 loop spans 15 amino acids. Per the germline V gene, CDR1 is SGHRS and CDR2 is YFSETQ. CDR3 in DNA: TGCGCCAGCAGCCCGGGACTAGCGGTAAAAAACATTCAGTACTTC. Translated, it gives CASSPGLAVKNIQYF.

The chain uses TRBV3-1 and TRBJ1-6; 9 positions match TRBD1. The CDR3 totals 17 residues. Germline V CDR1 and CDR2: LGHDT, YNNKEL (reference sequence). Trimming at V came to 3 bases and at J to 9 bases, leaving 12 bases not matched to a gene. DNA of the CDR3: TGTGCCAGCAGCCAGATACCGGGACAGGGATTTGCTTCACCCCTCCACTTT. Translating gives CASSQIPGQGFASPLHF. The full variable domain, in which reference TRBV3-1 and TRBJ1-6 provide the parts outside the CDR3, is DTAVSQTPKYLVTQMGNDKSIKCEQNLGHDTMYWYKQDSKKFLKIMFSYNNKELIINETVPNRFSPKSPDKAHLNLHINSLELGDSAVYFCASSQIPGQGFASPLHFGNGTRLTVT.

The chain employs TRBV10-3 and TRBJ2-7; a possible D gene is TRBD2 (5 bases). V shed 0 bases and J shed 4 bases, with 13 bases lying between them. Germline CDR1 is ENHRY and CDR2 is SYGVKD. The CDR3 is made up of 15 amino acids. CDR3 in amino acids: CAISESDGAVYEQYF. CDR3 in DNA: TGTGCCATCAGTGAGTCGGATGGAGCGGTATACGAGCAGTACTTC.

The V call is TRBV28, the J call TRBJ2-1, with a possible D match to TRBD2 (6 bases). The length of the CDR3 is 13 residues. Deletions cut 7 bases from V and 7 bases from J, with 14 bases between. Germline V gene sequence: CDR1 MDHEN, CDR2 SYDVKM. CDR3: CASTQRGGNEQFF. CDR3 in DNA: TGTGCCAGCACCCAAAGGGGAGGTAATGAGCAGTTCTTC.

The chain recombines TRBV20-1 with TRBJ1-2; D remains ambiguous. CDR3 size: 13 residues. V gave up 1 base and J gave up 7 bases, with 13 bases separating them. The germline CDR1 and CDR2 sequences are DFQATT and SNEGSKA (reference sequence). CDR3 in amino acids: CSARGLVPSGYTF. In DNA, the CDR3 is TGCAGTGCTAGAGGATTAGTTCCTTCTGGCTACACCTTC.

This clonotype was counted ten times or more. The V gene is TRBV7-9, the J gene TRBJ1-1, with D unresolved. Germline V lookup: CDR1 SEHNR, CDR2 FQNEAQ (reference sequence). The V gene lost 5 bases and the J gene lost 6 bases, with 16 bases spanning the gap. The CDR3 consists of 14 residues. DNA of the CDR3: TGTGCCAGCAGCCCTGACACGGTCTTGCCTGAAGCTTTCTTT. Amino acid sequence: CASSPDTVLPEAFF.

The chain is built from TRBV11-2 and TRBJ2-3; 13 positions agree with TRBD2. This CDR3 region has 19 residues. From germline, CDR1 is SGHAT and CDR2 FQNNGV. Germline trimming cut 2 bases from V and 0 bases from J; bases unmatched to any gene: 8. CDR3 residues: CASSLLGLAGKASTDTQYF. CDR3 nucleotides: TGTGCCAGCAGCTTATTGGGACTAGCGGGGAAGGCGAGCACAGATACGCAGTATTTT.

The chain employs TRBV5-1 and TRBJ2-7; D could derive from TRBD1 or TRBD2 (5 bases each). Germline CDR1 and CDR2: SGHRS and YFSETQ. The CDR3 runs to 14 residues. V lost 2 bases, J lost 4 bases, and 13 bases lay in between. The CDR3 DNA is TGCGCCAGCAGCTTTGAGGGGACGGTTTACGAGCAGTACTTC. Its translation: CASSFEGTVYEQYF. The full variable domain, completed using reference TRBV5-1 and TRBJ2-7, is KAGVTQTPRYLIKTRGQQVTLSCSPISGHRSVSWYQQTPGQGLQFLFEYFSETQRNKGNFPGRFSGRQFSNSRSEMNVSTLELGDSALYLCASSFEGTVYEQYFGPGTRLTVT.

Regarding this clonotype: Being one base from a much bigger clone, this may be a read error. The chain is built from TRBV27 and TRBJ2-5, with D possibly being TRBD1 (5 bases). The J call may be in error: the DNA end matches TRBJ2-7 better. The germline gives CDR1 MNHEY, CDR2 SMNVEV (reference sequence). The CDR3 sequence is 14 residues long. The CDR3 is CASSCGQNPGEQYF. The CDR3 DNA reads as TGTGCCAGCAGTTGCGGACAAAATCCAGGCGAGCAGTACTTC.

This clonotype occurred a few times. One junction end disagrees with the germline gene, perhaps due to a read error. The rearrangement links TRBV15 to TRBJ2-4, with a possible D match to TRBD2 (6 bases). The CDR3 is 15 residues long. Germline V CDR1 and CDR2: LNHNV, YYDKDF (reference sequence). The CDR3, as DNA: TGTGCCACCAGCAGAGATGTTGGAGGGGTGGTCCCTAAGAGGTTC. This gives the protein CATSRDVGGVVPKRF.

This clonotype was seen at least ten times. This sequence joins TRBV6-5 and TRBJ2-7; D remains ambiguous. Germline values: CDR1 MNHEY, CDR2 SVGAGI. V was trimmed by 10 bases and J by 4 bases, leaving 14 bases between them. This CDR3 spans 12 amino acids. As DNA, the CDR3 is TGTGCCACTTCGACGGGTGATTACGAGCAGTACTTC. Translation gives CATSTGDYEQYF.

This clonotype was counted a few times. The rearrangement links TRBV15 to TRBJ1-5, with unresolved D. Trimming left V 5 bases short and J 5 bases short, with 16 bases between. This CDR3 has 15 amino acids. From germline, CDR1 is LNHNV and CDR2 YYDKDF (reference sequence). This chain's CDR3 is CATSLMWVGDQPQHF. As DNA, the CDR3 is TGTGCCACCAGCTTAATGTGGGTGGGCGATCAGCCCCAGCATTTT.

The J gene is TRBJ1-2, the V gene TRBV7-9; the D gene is possibly TRBD1 (6 bases). Trimming took 8 bases from V and 4 from J, leaving 14 bases between them. This CDR3 spans 13 amino acids. Germline V lookup: CDR1 SEHNR, CDR2 FQNEAQ (reference sequence). CDR3 sequence (DNA): TGTGCCAGCGGACTGACAGGCCTCTATGGCTACACCTTC. Translated, it gives CASGLTGLYGYTF. The whole variable domain, remainder taken from reference TRBV7-9 and TRBJ1-2, is DTGVSQNPRHKITKRGQNVTFRCDPISEHNRLYWYRQTLGQGPEFLTYFQNEAQLEKSRLLSDRFSAERPKGSFSTLEIQRTEQGDSAMYLCASGLTGLYGYTFGSGTRLTVV.

The V and J genes are TRBV3-1 and TRBJ2-5; no clear D gene. The tail of the sequence fits TRBJ2-7 better, so the J call may be wrong. CDR3 length: 15 residues. Germline lookup yields CDR1 LGHDT and CDR2 YNNKEL (reference sequence). The DNA for the CDR3 is TGTGCCAGCAGCCAAGTTGGGTACAGCAATAACGAGCAGTACTTC. Encoded protein: CASSQVGYSNNEQYF.